The 10 T cell receptor beta chains presented below share a single source sample, sequenced in a study of T-cell memory formation after mild COVID-19. One entry per CDR3 protein, called by TCRdb with MiXCR from the 5' RACE reads. Of 250,000 or so distinct CDR3 sequences in the sample, approximately 19% were seen once. Source material: PBMCs or a T cell subset sorted from them (not recorded which). The receptor set was obtained from a man younger than 35 who had mild COVID-19 (a few samples of this study predate the infection). Cell type and time point are not known.

The J gene is TRBJ2-3, the V gene TRBV7-2; D possibly matches TRBD1 or TRBD2 (6 bases each). V was trimmed by 1 base and J by 3 bases, leaving 20 bases between them. Germline CDR1 and CDR2: SGHTA and FQGNSA. The CDR3 has 18 amino acids. The CDR3 reads CASSLVGGHPPTTDTQYF. CDR3 nucleotides: TGTGCCAGCAGCTTAGTGGGGGGCCACCCTCCAACTACAGATACGCAGTATTTT.

The sample holds a few counts of this clonotype. J is TRBJ1-1 and V is TRBV29-1; possible D gene TRBD1, 6 bases. The germline V gene has CDR1 SQVTM and CDR2 ANQGSEA. The CDR3 sequence is 11 residues long. V shed 6 bases and J shed 8 bases, with 13 bases lying between them. The CDR3 loop is CSVWGAREAFF. The CDR3 DNA is TGCAGCGTGTGGGGGGCACGGGAAGCTTTCTTT.

This clonotype was seen at least ten times. V is TRBV28 and J is TRBJ2-7; a weak D match, TRBD1 (8 bases). This CDR3 contains 13 residues. Trimming pared 6 bases from V and 2 bases from J, leaving 11 bases between. Germline V CDR1 and CDR2: MDHEN, SYDVKM. CDR3 loop: CASSTGGAYEQYF. The DNA for the CDR3 is TGTGCCAGCAGCACAGGGGGGGCCTACGAGCAGTACTTC.

This chain joins TRBV6-2 or TRBV6-3 and TRBJ2-1; D perhaps matches TRBD2 (7 bases). Trimming shortened V by 6 bases and J by 12 bases, and 18 bases separated the two germline ends. Germline lookup yields CDR1 MNHEY and CDR2 SVGEGT. The CDR3 spans 13 residues. The CDR3 loop is CASSYGGGWLQFF. CDR3 sequence (DNA): TGTGCCAGCAGCTATGGGGGGGGCTGGTTGCAGTTCTTC.

This clonotype showed up just once. V is TRBV6-6 and J is TRBJ1-5; D gene unclear. Germline loops: CDR1 MNHNY, CDR2 SVGAGI (reference sequence). The length of the CDR3 is 16 residues. The germline V and J ends were trimmed by 2 bases and 0 bases, with 11 bases remaining between them. This CDR3 reads CASSYLIDTSNQPQHF. CDR3 DNA: TGTGCCAGCAGTTACCTAATCGACACTAGCAATCAGCCCCAGCATTTT.

The rearrangement uses TRBV6-5 and TRBJ1-5; 12 nucleotides align to TRBD1. The J segment lost 4 bases and the V segment lost 5 bases, leaving 9 bases of the junction unmatched. The CDR3 spans 17 residues. The germline V gene has CDR1 MNHEY and CDR2 SVGAGI. In DNA form, the CDR3 reads TGTGCCAGCAGTGTCCGTGGGACAGGGGGCCGAAATCAGCCCCAGCATTTT. It encodes CASSVRGTGGRNQPQHF.

This clonotype was recorded a few times. The V gene is TRBV12-3 or TRBV12-4, the J gene TRBJ2-3, with unresolved D. The CDR3 sequence is 12 residues long. Trimming removed 5 bases at V and 6 bases at J, with 9 bases between. In DNA, the CDR3 is TGTGCCAGCAGTCCCCATATGGATACGCAGTATTTT. Residues: CASSPHMDTQYF.

V gene TRBV9 combines with J gene TRBJ2-2; D remains unclear. CDR1 and CDR2 from the germline V gene are SGDLS and YYNGEE. Trimming took 1 base from V and 1 from J, leaving 11 bases between them. This CDR3 has 16 residues. The CDR3 DNA sequence: TGTGCCAGCAGCGTAAATTCGGGTCTGAACACCGGGGAGCTGTTTTTT. Translating gives CASSVNSGLNTGELFF.

This clonotype has a handful of counts. The J gene is TRBJ1-1, the V gene TRBV4-1; a weak D match, TRBD1 (5 bases). V lost 4 bases and J lost 10, with 19 bases in between. CDR1 MGHRA and CDR2 YSYEKL come from the germline V gene. The CDR3 runs to 14 residues. The CDR3 loop reads CASSLPGTLSRAFF. The CDR3 DNA is TGCGCCAGCAGCCTTCCCGGGACTCTTTCCCGAGCTTTCTTT.

The gene calls are TRBV12-3 or TRBV12-4 and TRBJ2-1, with a tentative D call TRBD1 (5 bases). This CDR3 region has 15 residues. V was shortened by 5 bases and J by 4 bases, with 15 bases between the two germline ends. CDR3 loop: CASSGFLDNYNEQFF. The DNA for the CDR3 is TGTGCCAGCAGTGGATTTCTGGACAATTACAATGAGCAGTTCTTC.